The clone carrying this TCR beta chain was counted ten times or more. Its antigen is not identified. The data are from a study of neurological immune-mediated disorders. Findings of the study overall: It was HTLV-1-associated myelopathy that showed the most TCR clonal expansion, while multiple sclerosis showed the least, falling below healthy controls.

TCRdb itself ran the 5' RACE reads through MiXCR, one entry per CDR3 protein. The top ten hold over 20% of the sample, which has roughly 36,000 distinct CDR3 sequences, roughly 14% seen once. The CDR3 loop spans 15 amino acids. Germline V gene sequence: CDR1 SGHRS, CDR2 YFSETQ. Trimming took 3 bases from V and 6 from J, leaving 16 bases between them. The sequenced sample was PBMCs. This chain uses TRBV5-1 with TRBJ2-1; weak D call: TRBD1 (6 bases). The receptor's source is a woman aged 50 to 60 with HTLV-1-associated myelopathy (HAM/TSP). The CDR3 DNA is TGCGCCAGCAGCTGGGACACGTCTCCGCGCAATGAGCAGTTCTTC. Protein product: CASSWDTSPRNEQFF.